The 27 T cell receptor beta chains given below trace back to one sample, sequenced in a study of blood T cell repertoires in COVID-19. Libraries were prepared by immunoSEQ multiplex PCR; TCRdb keeps only in-frame clonotypes and omits some of them. The sample includes 250,000 to 350,000 clones, around nine tenths of them seen just once. The specimen sequenced was PBMCs or T cells enriched from blood (not recorded which). Receptor source: a woman aged 35 to 49 who had recovered from COVID-19.

With respect to this clone: Other DNA sequences from this sample encode an identical CDR3 as well. V and J are TRBV7-2 and TRBJ2-1; 11 nucleotides agree with TRBD2. With 5 bases clipped from V and 4 bases from J, the junction kept 4 bases outside the gene matches. The V gene's germline CDR1 is SGHTA and CDR2 FQGNSA. The CDR3 has 15 amino acids. The CDR3 region is CASSRTSGSYNEQFF. CDR3 sequence (DNA): TGTGCCAGCAGCAGAACTAGCGGGAGTTACAATGAGCAGTTCTTC.

The chain carries TRBV11-2 and TRBJ1-2, with 7 bases fitting TRBD1. V dropped 4 bases and J dropped 3; count of bases not matched to a gene: 11. Per the germline V gene, CDR1 is SGHAT and CDR2 is FQNNGV. The CDR3 sequence is 16 residues long. The CDR3 here is CASSSRQGPPDYGYTF. Here the CDR3 DNA reads TGTGCCAGCAGCTCGAGACAGGGACCCCCTGACTATGGCTACACCTTC. Together with reference TRBV11-2 and TRBJ1-2, the CDR3 gives the full variable domain: EAGVAQSPRYKIIEKRQSVAFWCNPISGHATLYWYQQILGQGPKLLIQFQNNGVVDDSQLPKDRFSAERLKGVDSTLKIQPAKLEDSAVYLCASSSRQGPPDYGYTFGSGTRLTVV.

The chain links TRBV5-1 to TRBJ2-7; weak D call: TRBD1 (6 bases). The V and J ends lost 0 bases and 2 bases respectively, with 12 bases between them. CDR3 length: 15 residues. Per the germline V gene, CDR1 is SGHRS and CDR2 is YFSETQ. CDR3 in DNA: TGCGCCAGCAGCTTGGGAGACAGGAATACCTACGAGCAGTACTTC. Translation gives CASSLGDRNTYEQYF. Full variable domain (outside the CDR3, taken from reference TRBV5-1 and TRBJ2-7): KAGVTQTPRYLIKTRGQQVTLSCSPISGHRSVSWYQQTPGQGLQFLFEYFSETQRNKGNFPGRFSGRQFSNSRSEMNVSTLELGDSALYLCASSLGDRNTYEQYFGPGTRLTVT.

This chain joins TRBV7-2 and TRBJ2-3; 12 nucleotides agree with TRBD2. V was clipped by 4 bases and J by 10 bases; unmatched bases: 12. There are 16 residues in the CDR3. The germline V gene has CDR1 SGHTA and CDR2 FQGNSA. In nucleotides, the CDR3 is TGTGCCAGCAGCTCCACCCCGCTAGCGGGGGGGCGCGCGCAGTATTTT. Its protein product is CASSSTPLAGGRAQYF.

The CDR3 DNA is TGTGCCAGTAGTAGCCCCGCGGGTAGCAATCAGCCCCAGCATTTT. Translation: CASSSPAGSNQPQHF. The gene calls are TRBV19 and TRBJ1-5; D unclear. Germline lookup yields CDR1 LNHDA and CDR2 SQIVND (reference sequence). Trimming shortened V by 4 bases and J by 0 bases, and 10 bases separated the two germline ends. CDR3 length equals 15 residues.

The genes are TRBV7-2 and TRBJ2-2; 9 nucleotides align to TRBD2. V was pared by 6 bases and J by 6 bases, with 14 bases of the junction left unmatched. The CDR3 runs 17 residues. Germline V lookup: CDR1 SGHTA, CDR2 FQGNSA. The CDR3 is CASRLIGTAGGSGELFF. As DNA, the CDR3 is TGTGCCAGCAGACTTATAGGGACGGCGGGAGGGTCCGGGGAGCTGTTTTTT.

The chain is built from TRBV7-2 and TRBJ2-3; D perhaps matches TRBD2 (5 bases). This CDR3 comprises 13 residues. In germline, CDR1 is SGHTA, CDR2 FQGNSA. Trimming cost V 2 bases and J 4 bases, with 7 bases left between them. The CDR3: CASSLTRSDTQYF. The CDR3 DNA reads as TGTGCCAGCAGCTTAACTAGATCAGATACGCAGTATTTT.

The table lists this clone with a count of one. V usage is TRBV6-5 and J usage is TRBJ2-7; D might be TRBD1 (5 bases). V was cut by 3 bases and J by 3 bases, with 15 bases left in between. Germline V gene sequence: CDR1 MNHEY, CDR2 SVGAGI. The CDR3 spans 15 residues. CDR3 DNA: TGTGCCAGCAGTTATAGTTCAGAACAGGACTACGAGCAGTACTTC. Encoded protein: CASSYSSEQDYEQYF.

This chain links TRBV20-1 with TRBJ1-1; 10 bases match TRBD1. The CDR3 totals 13 residues. Germline V gene data show CDR1 as DFQATT and CDR2 as SNEGSKA (reference sequence). V gave up 3 bases and J gave up 12 bases; unmatched junction bases: 10. The CDR3 nucleotides are TGCAGTGCTAGTACTGCCGGGACAGGGGAACCTTTCTTT. Its translation is CSASTAGTGEPFF.

The rearrangement links TRBV6-6 to TRBJ1-5; D ambiguous. There are 15 residues in the CDR3. CDR1 is MNHNY, CDR2 SVGAGI, per germline (reference sequence). V lost 2 bases, J lost 7 bases, and 15 bases lay in between. The CDR3 is CASSYALLSGQPQHF. As DNA, the CDR3 is TGTGCCAGCAGTTACGCCCTCCTGAGCGGACAGCCCCAGCATTTT.

The gene calls are TRBV6-5 and TRBJ1-1, with D possibly matching TRBD1 (6 bases). CDR1 is MNHEY and CDR2 is SVGAGI in the germline V gene. V dropped 5 bases and J dropped 1 base, with 8 bases sitting between them. The CDR3 is 13 amino acids. The CDR3 bases are TGTGCCAGCAGTATGACAGGGAACACTGAAGCTTTCTTT. Residues: CASSMTGNTEAFF.

This clone came up once. V gene TRBV7-2 combines with J gene TRBJ2-7; possibly TRBD1 for D (5 bases). CDR1 and CDR2 from the germline V gene are SGHTA and FQGNSA. Trimming left V 5 bases short and J 0 bases short, with 14 bases between. The CDR3 is made up of 15 amino acids. Here the CDR3 reads CASSRRTTGSYEQYF. CDR3 DNA: TGTGCCAGCAGCCGCAGGACAACTGGCTCCTACGAGCAGTACTTC. Supplemented by reference TRBV7-2 and TRBJ2-7, the full variable domain reads GAGVSQSPSNKVTEKGKDVELRCDPISGHTALYWYRQSLGQGLEFLIYFQGNSAPDKSGLPSDRFSAERTGGSVSTLTIQRTQQEDSAVYLCASSRRTTGSYEQYFGPGTRLTVT.

The CDR3 DNA is TGTGCCAGCAGCAAAGACAGGGGGAGCGAGCAGTACTTC. It codes for CASSKDRGSEQYF. The V and J genes are TRBV7-2 and TRBJ2-7; TRBD1 agrees at 9 bases. Losses at the gene ends were 5 bases for V and 6 bases for J; bases not matched to a gene: 5. The germline gives CDR1 SGHTA, CDR2 FQGNSA. The CDR3 runs to 13 residues.

This clone was found once. The DNA for the CDR3 is TGCGCCAGCAGCCCCCAGACAGGGGGCAATGAGCAGTTCTTC. Its translation is CASSPQTGGNEQFF. The rearrangement uses TRBV5-1 and TRBJ2-1; 9 bases match TRBD1. V trimming: 4 bases; J trimming: 6 bases; junction bases outside the gene matches: 5. Germline V gene sequence: CDR1 SGHRS, CDR2 YFSETQ. The CDR3 loop spans 14 amino acids.

V is TRBV7-2 and J is TRBJ2-5, with a possible D match to TRBD2 (8 bases). V was cut by 5 bases and J by 6 bases, with 16 bases left in between. This CDR3 spans 14 amino acids. CDR1 SGHTA and CDR2 FQGNSA come from the germline V gene. The CDR3 spells CASSTGGTAKTQYF. CDR3 DNA sequence: TGTGCCAGCAGCACGGGAGGGACAGCCAAGACCCAGTACTTC.

V and J are TRBV2 and TRBJ1-2, with 7 positions matching TRBD1. CDR1 and CDR2 (germline): SNHLY, FYNNEI. The CDR3 length is 14 residues. J was trimmed by 2 bases and V by 4 bases; bases with no gene match: 4. The CDR3 loop is CASSVTQGNYGYTF. The CDR3 nucleotides are TGTGCCAGCAGTGTAACACAGGGGAACTATGGCTACACCTTC.

This clone was recorded a few times. The rearrangement joins TRBV11-1 to TRBJ2-1; D is perhaps TRBD2 (6 bases). Germline assignment: CDR1 SGHAT and CDR2 FQDESV (reference sequence). The CDR3 runs 16 residues. V lost 5 bases, J lost 0 bases, and 14 bases lay in between. The CDR3 region is CASSIRTGSSYNEQFF. Written as DNA, the CDR3 is TGTGCCAGCAGCATAAGGACCGGGAGCTCCTACAATGAGCAGTTCTTC. Based on the CDR3 plus reference TRBV11-1 and TRBJ2-1, the full variable domain is EAEVAQSPRYKITEKSQAVAFWCDPISGHATLYWYRQILGQGPELLVQFQDESVVDDSQLPKDRFSAERLKGVDSTLKIQPAELGDSAMYLCASSIRTGSSYNEQFFGPGTRLTVL.

The V call is TRBV18, the J call TRBJ1-1; D unclear. This CDR3 has 15 residues. The germline V gene has CDR1 KGHSH and CDR2 LQKENI. The V end was cut by 3 bases, the J end by 1 base, with 12 bases between. In DNA form, the CDR3 reads TGTGCCAGCTCACCGCCACAGCCTACGAACACTGAAGCTTTCTTT. Amino acids: CASSPPQPTNTEAFF.

There are a few counts of this clone. The germline gene is not matched at one end of the junction; a read error may be the cause. The chain combines TRBV5-5 with TRBJ2-7; TRBD1 matches at 7 bases. The CDR3 has 13 residues. Per the germline V gene, CDR1 is SGHKS and CDR2 is YYEKEE (reference sequence). Written as DNA, the CDR3 is TGTGCCAGCAGCTTCAGGGGGATCCCGAGGGAGCACTTC. Translated: CASSFRGIPREHF.

V is TRBV18 and J is TRBJ2-7, with 7 bases that match TRBD2. The germline gives CDR1 KGHSH, CDR2 LQKENI. The V segment lost 0 bases and the J segment 2 bases; nucleotides outside the gene matches: 7. The CDR3 has 16 amino acids. CDR3 nucleotide sequence: TGTGCCAGCTCACCACCCTTAGCGGGTTCCCCCTACGAGCAGTACTTC. Translating it yields CASSPPLAGSPYEQYF.

This clone has just one count. The genes are TRBV18 and TRBJ2-2, with TRBD1 as a possible D gene (5 bases). This CDR3 contains 15 residues. Germline CDR1 KGHSH, CDR2 LQKENI. V lost 2 bases, J lost 7 bases, and 14 bases lay in between. CDR3 coding DNA: TGTGCCAGCTCACCATTCAGGGCAGACGACGGGGAGCTGTTTTTT. Protein product: CASSPFRADDGELFF.

The chain has TRBV3-1 (or the pseudogene TRBV3-2) and TRBJ2-1, with 16 bases matching TRBD2. The CDR3 loop spans 17 amino acids. J lost 9 bases, V lost 1 base, and 6 bases had no gene match. Germline loops: CDR1 LGHDT, CDR2 YNNKEL (reference sequence). CDR3 DNA sequence: TGTGCCAGCAGCCAAGCGGGACTAGCGGGAGGGCCGGGTGAGCAGTTCTTC. Its translation: CASSQAGLAGGPGEQFF.

The V and J genes are TRBV11-2 and TRBJ1-1, with D possibly matching TRBD1 (5 bases). CDR1 is SGHAT and CDR2 is FQNNGV in the germline V gene. The CDR3 loop spans 15 amino acids. Deletions cut 4 bases from V and 11 bases from J, with 23 bases between. In nucleotides, the CDR3 is TGTGCCAGCAGCTCGCGCACAGGCGGCTCACAGGACGCTTTCTTT. Its protein product is CASSSRTGGSQDAFF.

The chain has TRBV28 and TRBJ2-7, with D possibly matching TRBD2 (6 bases). Germline CDR1 reads MDHEN; CDR2 reads SYDVKM. Trimming stripped 1 base from V and 4 bases from J, with 11 bases between. There are 14 residues in the CDR3. The CDR3 DNA reads as TGTGCCAGCAGTTTATACGGGAGTTGGTACGAGCAGTACTTC. Translated: CASSLYGSWYEQYF.

The rearrangement links TRBV5-1 to TRBJ2-1, with 7 bases matching TRBD2. Germline trimming cut 4 bases from V and 6 bases from J; bases unmatched to any gene: 7. The CDR3 consists of 14 residues. Germline V gives CDR1 SGHRS, CDR2 YFSETQ. The CDR3, as DNA: TGCGCCAGCAGCCCCGGACTAGTGGGCAATGAGCAGTTCTTC. This encodes CASSPGLVGNEQFF.

The V gene is TRBV28, the J gene TRBJ2-5, with 16 bases matching TRBD2. The J segment lost 3 bases and the V segment lost 5 bases, leaving 9 bases of the junction unmatched. The CDR3 totals 18 residues. Germline CDR1 MDHEN, CDR2 SYDVKM. The CDR3 region is CASSPPQGLAGGKETQYF. CDR3 DNA: TGTGCCAGCAGTCCCCCCCAGGGACTAGCGGGAGGGAAAGAGACCCAGTACTTC.

The chain uses TRBV4-3 and TRBJ2-1, with 7 bases identical to TRBD2. V was pared by 0 bases and J by 9 bases, with 14 bases of the junction left unmatched. The CDR3 contains 17 residues. Per germline, CDR1 LGHNA and CDR2 YSLEER. Here the CDR3 reads CASSQDFEGGPELEQFF. CDR3 DNA: TGCGCCAGCAGCCAAGATTTTGAGGGAGGGCCAGAGCTTGAGCAGTTCTTC.